A single sample gave rise to the 22 T cell receptor beta chains below, sequenced in a study of blood T cell repertoires in COVID-19. Data came from immunoSEQ multiplex PCR; TCRdb stores just in-frame clones and leaves some out. The top ten clones hold less than 3.5% of a sample with under 250,000 clones, approximately 82% of them seen once. Sequencing was carried out using peripheral blood. These receptors came from a woman aged 18-29 years with acute or convalescent COVID-19.

The chain uses TRBV7-9 and TRBJ2-2; 8 bases are shared with TRBD1. Germline V gene lookup returns CDR1 SEHNR and CDR2 FQNEAQ (reference sequence). J was trimmed by 9 bases and V by 7 bases; bases with no gene match: 13. This CDR3 contains 15 residues. In nucleotides, the CDR3 is TGTGCCAGCATCAGCGACAGGGGCGATCGCAGGGAGCTGTTTTTT. Protein product: CASISDRGDRRELFF.

The chain uses TRBV5-1 and TRBJ2-3; 7 bases are shared with TRBD2. V dropped 4 bases and J dropped 4; count of bases not matched to a gene: 9. The CDR3 is made up of 15 amino acids. CDR1 SGHRS and CDR2 YFSETQ come from the germline V gene. Here the CDR3 reads CASSTQAGEADTQYF. The CDR3 nucleotides read TGCGCCAGCAGCACCCAGGCGGGAGAGGCAGATACGCAGTATTTT.

This sequence joins TRBV7-9 and TRBJ2-7; D ambiguous. Trimming pared 2 bases from V and 2 bases from J, leaving 7 bases between. Germline loops: CDR1 SEHNR, CDR2 FQNEAQ (reference sequence). This CDR3 has 13 residues. The CDR3 coding sequence is TGTGCCAGCAGCTTAACCCTAACCTACGAGCAGTACTTC. Translated, it gives CASSLTLTYEQYF.

The rearrangement links TRBV27 to TRBJ2-1, with 9 bases that match TRBD2. The ends lost 2 bases at V and 2 bases at J; junction bases unmatched: 4. Germline assignment: CDR1 MNHEY and CDR2 SMNVEV (reference sequence). The CDR3 totals 16 residues. As DNA, the CDR3 is TGTGCCAGCAGTTTACTGGGCGGGAGGGCCTACAATGAGCAGTTCTTC. It is translated as CASSLLGGRAYNEQFF.

The chain has TRBV18 and TRBJ2-7, with 8 bases that match TRBD2. V shed 5 bases, J shed 6 bases, and the junction held 6 bases outside the gene matches. The CDR3 has 13 residues. CDR1 and CDR2 from the germline V gene are KGHSH and LQKENI. CDR3: CASSNREGGEQYF. Written as DNA, the CDR3 is TGTGCCAGCTCAAACCGGGAGGGGGGCGAGCAGTACTTC.

This clone appeared a few times. V gene TRBV28 combines with J gene TRBJ1-2; 9 nucleotides agree with TRBD1. The CDR3 runs 13 residues. Trimming at V came to 6 bases and at J to 7 bases, leaving 6 bases not matched to a gene. Germline assignment: CDR1 MDHEN and CDR2 SYDVKM. The CDR3 sequence: CASSPGQGFGYTF. In DNA form, the CDR3 reads TGTGCCAGCAGCCCGGGACAGGGCTTTGGCTACACCTTC.

The rearrangement joins TRBV30 to TRBJ1-2, with 9 bases fitting TRBD1. This CDR3 is built from 14 residues. Per the germline V gene, CDR1 is GTSNPN and CDR2 is SVGIG (reference sequence). J lost 5 bases, V lost 2 bases, and 6 bases had no gene match. CDR3 sequence: CAWSTSTGGYGYTF. For the CDR3, the DNA is TGTGCCTGGAGTACATCGACAGGGGGGTATGGCTACACCTTC.

This sequence joins TRBV9 and TRBJ2-1, with 12 bases matching TRBD2. Unmatched junction bases numbered 3, after V lost 3 bases and J lost 2 bases. This CDR3 comprises 16 residues. Germline CDR1 and CDR2: SGDLS and YYNGEE. The CDR3 here is CASSGLAGGAYNEQFF. The DNA for the CDR3 is TGTGCCAGCAGCGGGCTAGCGGGGGGGGCCTACAATGAGCAGTTCTTC.

V usage is TRBV2 and J usage is TRBJ2-5; 8 bases line up with TRBD2. The V gene's germline CDR1 is SNHLY and CDR2 FYNNEI. The V gene end was trimmed by 7 bases and the J gene end by 5 bases; junction bases not matched to a gene: 9. The CDR3 is 14 residues long. This chain's CDR3 is CASTMSSGGETQYF. As DNA, the CDR3 is TGTGCCAGCACCATGTCGTCGGGGGGGGAGACCCAGTACTTC.

This chain uses TRBV7-2 with TRBJ2-1; 9 bases align to TRBD1. Germline CDR1 is SGHTA and CDR2 is FQGNSA. The V gene end was trimmed by 5 bases and the J gene end by 5 bases; junction bases not matched to a gene: 7. This CDR3 region has 15 residues. CDR3 residues: CASSRTGTGNNEQFF. The DNA of the CDR3 is TGTGCCAGCAGCCGGACCGGGACAGGGAACAATGAGCAGTTCTTC. The full variable domain, rest sourced from reference TRBV7-2 and TRBJ2-1, is GAGVSQSPSNKVTEKGKDVELRCDPISGHTALYWYRQSLGQGLEFLIYFQGNSAPDKSGLPSDRFSAERTGGSVSTLTIQRTQQEDSAVYLCASSRTGTGNNEQFFGPGTRLTVL.

This clone was seen only a few times. This chain uses TRBV28 with TRBJ1-5; the D gene is possibly TRBD1 (5 bases). Trimming shortened V by 6 bases and J by 6 bases, and 12 bases separated the two germline ends. CDR3 length: 13 amino acids. In germline, CDR1 is MDHEN, CDR2 SYDVKM. This chain's CDR3 is CASRRGAVQPQHF. In DNA, the CDR3 is TGTGCCAGCAGAAGGGGCGCGGTTCAGCCCCAGCATTTT.

This clone appeared a few times. The chain recombines TRBV5-1 with TRBJ2-1; no clear D. CDR1 is SGHRS, CDR2 YFSETQ, per germline. V was clipped by 0 bases and J by 5 bases, with 12 bases between them. The CDR3 length is 15 residues. The CDR3 here is CASSLEMRSDNEQFF. As DNA, the CDR3 is TGCGCCAGCAGCTTGGAGATGCGGTCAGACAATGAGCAGTTCTTC.

About this clone: Additional DNA sequences in this sample encode the identical CDR3. The CDR3: CASSLAVQGGTEAFF. The CDR3 bases are TGTGCCAGCAGCTTAGCGGTTCAGGGCGGCACTGAAGCTTTCTTT. The genes are TRBV7-6 and TRBJ1-1; TRBD1 is a possible D gene (5 bases). CDR1 and CDR2 (germline): SGHVS, FNYEAQ. V lost 0 bases and J lost 4, with 12 bases in between. CDR3 length: 15 amino acids.

This chain connects TRBV6-2 or TRBV6-3 to TRBJ2-5; D remains unclear. Trimming took off 5 bases at V and 0 bases at J, with 10 bases between the two ends. CDR3 length: 14 residues. Germline V gene lookup returns CDR1 MNHEY and CDR2 SVGEGT. This chain's CDR3 is CASSPPSDQETQYF. In DNA form, the CDR3 reads TGTGCCAGCAGTCCGCCGTCGGACCAAGAGACCCAGTACTTC.

Note on this clone: Distinct nucleotide sequences in the sample also encode this CDR3. The chain is built from TRBV19 and TRBJ2-7; TRBD1 agrees at 7 bases. V lost 6 bases, J lost 1 base, and 3 bases stayed unmatched. The CDR3 covers 13 residues. CDR1 is LNHDA, CDR2 SQIVND, per germline (reference sequence). The CDR3 protein is CASSRDSSYEQYF. As DNA, the CDR3 is TGTGCCAGTAGCCGGGACAGTTCCTACGAGCAGTACTTC. Combining the CDR3 with reference TRBV19 and TRBJ2-7 gives the whole variable domain DGGITQSPKYLFRKEGQNVTLSCEQNLNHDAMYWYRQDPGQGLRLIYYSQIVNDFQKGDIAEGYSVSREKKESFPLTVTSAQKNPTAFYLCASSRDSSYEQYFGPGTRLTVT.

The chain uses TRBV7-9 and TRBJ1-2, with a possible D match to TRBD1 (5 bases). V dropped 2 bases and J dropped 7 bases, with 8 bases sitting between them. This CDR3 has 12 residues. In germline, CDR1 is SEHNR, CDR2 FQNEAQ (reference sequence). The CDR3 sequence is CASSLQGSGYTF. Written as DNA, the CDR3 is TGTGCCAGCAGCTTACAGGGTTCTGGCTACACCTTC.

The rearrangement joins TRBV2 to TRBJ1-4; 8 bases agree with TRBD1. Germline V gene sequence: CDR1 SNHLY, CDR2 FYNNEI. V lost 7 bases, J lost 7 bases, and 11 bases stayed unmatched. This CDR3 contains 15 residues. The CDR3 is CASTSYRGASEKLFF. CDR3 coding DNA: TGTGCCAGCACTTCATACAGGGGGGCGAGTGAAAAACTGTTTTTT.

This clone has just a few counts. The chain couples TRBV6-2 or TRBV6-3 to TRBJ2-1; no reliable D call. Between the trimmed V and J ends, which lost 5 bases and 10 bases, there was a span of 12 bases. The germline CDR1 and CDR2 sequences are MNHEY and SVGEGT. The CDR3 has 12 residues. CDR3 residues: CASSQTGGEQFF. The CDR3 DNA reads TGTGCCAGCAGTCAAACGGGTGGAGAGCAGTTCTTC.

The gene calls are TRBV28 and TRBJ2-1; the match to TRBD2 covers 13 bases. V trimming: 5 bases; J trimming: 2 bases; junction bases outside the gene matches: 6. CDR1 and CDR2 from the germline V gene are MDHEN and SYDVKM. This CDR3 region has 17 residues. CDR3 sequence reads: CASSETSGRPTYNEQFF. CDR3 sequence (DNA): TGTGCCAGCAGTGAGACTAGCGGGAGGCCTACCTACAATGAGCAGTTCTTC.

V is TRBV7-9 and J is TRBJ2-1, with TRBD2 identical over 12 bases. Germline V lookup: CDR1 SEHNR, CDR2 FQNEAQ (reference sequence). The V segment lost 10 bases and the J segment 0 bases; nucleotides outside the gene matches: 13. The CDR3 contains 18 residues. The CDR3 sequence is CATYTGTSGSSSYNEQFF. DNA for the CDR3: TGTGCCACATATACCGGGACTAGCGGGTCGAGCTCCTACAATGAGCAGTTCTTC.

The chain has TRBV4-3 and TRBJ2-1; TRBD2 matches at 7 bases. CDR1 LGHNA and CDR2 YSLEER come from the germline V gene. The CDR3 spans 16 residues. Losses at the gene ends were 4 bases for V and 3 bases for J; bases not matched to a gene: 9. DNA for the CDR3: TGCGCCAGCAGCCGGGATAGCGGGCGGATCTACAATGAGCAGTTCTTC. Translating gives CASSRDSGRIYNEQFF.

The chain is built from TRBV6-4 and TRBJ2-3; 9 positions match TRBD1. The V and J ends lost 0 bases and 4 bases, in that order; junction bases with no gene match: 2. CDR3 length equals 15 residues. Germline V lookup: CDR1 MRHNA, CDR2 SNTAGT. The CDR3 loop is CASSDSTGGADTQYF. Written as DNA, the CDR3 is TGTGCCAGCAGTGACTCGACAGGGGGTGCAGATACGCAGTATTTT.